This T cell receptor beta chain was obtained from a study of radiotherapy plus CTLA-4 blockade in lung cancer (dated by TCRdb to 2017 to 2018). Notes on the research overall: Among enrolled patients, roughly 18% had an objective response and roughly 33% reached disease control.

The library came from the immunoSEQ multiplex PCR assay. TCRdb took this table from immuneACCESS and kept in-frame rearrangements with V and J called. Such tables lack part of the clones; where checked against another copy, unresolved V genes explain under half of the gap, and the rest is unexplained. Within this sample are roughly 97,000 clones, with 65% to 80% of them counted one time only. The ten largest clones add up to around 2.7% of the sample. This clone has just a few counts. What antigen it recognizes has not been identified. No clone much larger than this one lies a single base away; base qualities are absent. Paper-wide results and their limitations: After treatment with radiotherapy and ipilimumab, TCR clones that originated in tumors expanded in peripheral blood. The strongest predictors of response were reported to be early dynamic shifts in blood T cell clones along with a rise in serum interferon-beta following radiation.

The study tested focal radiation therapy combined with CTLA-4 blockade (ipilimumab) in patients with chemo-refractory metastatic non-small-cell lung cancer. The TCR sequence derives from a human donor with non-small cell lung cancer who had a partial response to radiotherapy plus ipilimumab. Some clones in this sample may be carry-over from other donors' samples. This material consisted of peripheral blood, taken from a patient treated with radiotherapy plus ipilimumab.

For the CDR3, the sequence is CASRLDRARNTIYF. The nucleotide sequence is given as TGTGCCAGCAGGTTGGACAGGGCCAGAAACACCATATATTTT. The V and J segments used are TRBV6-5 and TRBJ1-3, with 8 bases aligning to TRBD1. CDR1 and CDR2 (MNHEY, SVGAGI) derive from the germline V gene. The germline V and J ends show losses of 6 bases and 5 bases respectively, and no gene match explains 6 bases of the junction. The cysteine opens and the phenylalanine closes a CDR3 of 14 amino acids. Of the read, only the CDR3 DNA is kept; its 42 bases are in frame from base 1.